These T cell receptor beta chains were read from a single sample in a study of T cells in severe cutaneous drug reactions. TCRdb re-called the multiplex PCR reads and shows each CDR3 protein once, DNA omitted. Its listing shows roughly 7,000 distinct CDR3 sequences. The material sequenced was cells from a skin blister. The receptors originated from a human donor with toxic epidermal necrolysis, a severe cutaneous drug reaction. Both conserved end residues are part of each CDR3. Fields, in order: V gene, J gene, clone size, CDR3 length, CDR3 protein. Only part of the rows carry a size: once, few, many, or a class if the clone is expanded.

TRBV30,TRBJ2-1,medium-sized,15,CAWSEGSTPYNEQFF
TRBV19,TRBJ1-3,NA,14,CASTLHCSGNTIYF
TRBV28,TRBJ2-2,NA,18,CASSIGSGLAWNIGELFF
TRBV11-2,TRBJ1-3,NA,15,CASSPARVGAHTIYF
TRBV13,TRBJ1-1,NA,14,CASSPGTANTEAFF
TRBV6-6,TRBJ2-1,NA,14,CASSYQGSGYEQFF
TRBV27,TRBJ2-3,NA,13,CATLGLATDTQYF
TRBV27,TRBJ2-6,NA,20,CASSPITSTGWSSGANVLTF
TRBV15,TRBJ1-1,NA,15,CATSPRGDRVTEAFF
TRBV12-3/TRBV12-4,TRBJ2-7,NA,11,CASSLGYEQYF
TRBV19,TRBJ1-6,NA,11,CASSASTSLHF
TRBV28,TRBJ2-3,medium-sized,16,CASSLGGGASTDTQYF
TRBV29-1,TRBJ2-7,NA,12,CSAREGYGEQYF
TRBV7-8,TRBJ2-7,NA,16,CASSQPYASGSYEQYF
TRBV27,TRBJ2-1,NA,11,CASSPGGEQFF
TRBV6-1,TRBJ1-2,NA,13,CATLTEPNYGYTF